The clone carrying this TCR beta chain was observed a handful of times. These data belong to a study of blood T cell repertoires in COVID-19. Whole-study context: The analysed material was cDNA or gDNA that came from T cells, B-cell-depleted T cells, or PBMCs.

Method: immunoSEQ multiplex PCR; TCRdb's copy keeps in-frame clones and lacks some. Of under 25,000 clones listed, 73% are singletons. CDR3 length equals 18 residues. V was cut by 3 bases and J by 4 bases, with 23 bases left in between. CDR1 and CDR2 from the germline V gene are SGHRS and YFSETQ. The rearrangement links TRBV5-1 to TRBJ1-5; tentative D call: TRBD1 (5 bases). The sample taken for sequencing was peripheral blood. The receptor's source is a human donor in a cohort sampled during active or convalescent COVID-19. The CDR3 nucleotides read TGCGCCAGCAGCTCGTATCAAACAGGCCCGGTAAATAATCAGCCCCAGCATTTT. Translated: CASSSYQTGPVNNQPQHF.